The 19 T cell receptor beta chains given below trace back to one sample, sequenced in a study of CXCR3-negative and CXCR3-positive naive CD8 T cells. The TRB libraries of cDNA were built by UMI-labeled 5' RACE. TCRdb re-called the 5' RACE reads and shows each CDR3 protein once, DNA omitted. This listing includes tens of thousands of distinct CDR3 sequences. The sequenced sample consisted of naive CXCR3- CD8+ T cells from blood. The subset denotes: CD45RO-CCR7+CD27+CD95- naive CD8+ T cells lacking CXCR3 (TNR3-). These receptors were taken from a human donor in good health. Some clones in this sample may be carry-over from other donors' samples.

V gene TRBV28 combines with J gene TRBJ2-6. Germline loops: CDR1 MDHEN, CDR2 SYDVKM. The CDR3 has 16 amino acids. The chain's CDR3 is CASTTVWASGANVLTF.

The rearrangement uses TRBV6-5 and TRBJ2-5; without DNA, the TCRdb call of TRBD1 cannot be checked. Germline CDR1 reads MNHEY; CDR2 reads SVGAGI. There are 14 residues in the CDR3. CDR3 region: CASTRTGAGETQYF.

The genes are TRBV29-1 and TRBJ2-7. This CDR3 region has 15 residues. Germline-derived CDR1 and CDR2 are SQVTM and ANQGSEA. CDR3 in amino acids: CSVVKGNSAFYEQYF.

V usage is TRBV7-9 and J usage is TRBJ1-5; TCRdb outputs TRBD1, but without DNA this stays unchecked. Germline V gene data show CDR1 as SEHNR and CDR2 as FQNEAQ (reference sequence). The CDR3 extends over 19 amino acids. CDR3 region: CASSLGGGGRSPSNQPQHF.

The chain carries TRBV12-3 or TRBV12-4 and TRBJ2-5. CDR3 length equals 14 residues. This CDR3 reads CASMLAGVEETQYF.

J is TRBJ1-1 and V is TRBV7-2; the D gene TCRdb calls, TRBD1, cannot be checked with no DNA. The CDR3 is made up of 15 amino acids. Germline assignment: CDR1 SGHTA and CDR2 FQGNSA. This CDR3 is CASRVISRGWTEAFF.

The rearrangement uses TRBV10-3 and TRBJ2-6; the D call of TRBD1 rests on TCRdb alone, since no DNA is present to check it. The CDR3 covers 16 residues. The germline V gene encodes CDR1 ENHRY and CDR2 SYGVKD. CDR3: CAISESGEGGANVLTF.

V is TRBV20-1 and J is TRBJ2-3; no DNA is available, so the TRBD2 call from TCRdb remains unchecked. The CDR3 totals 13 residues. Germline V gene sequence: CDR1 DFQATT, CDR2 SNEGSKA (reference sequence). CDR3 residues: CSVPSGATDTQYF.

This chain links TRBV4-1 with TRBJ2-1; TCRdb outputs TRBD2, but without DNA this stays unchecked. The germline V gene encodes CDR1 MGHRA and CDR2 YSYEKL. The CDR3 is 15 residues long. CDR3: CASSHSSGAYNEQFF.

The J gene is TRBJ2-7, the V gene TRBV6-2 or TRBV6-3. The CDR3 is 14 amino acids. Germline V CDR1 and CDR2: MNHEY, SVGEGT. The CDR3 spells CASSYISSYYEQYF.

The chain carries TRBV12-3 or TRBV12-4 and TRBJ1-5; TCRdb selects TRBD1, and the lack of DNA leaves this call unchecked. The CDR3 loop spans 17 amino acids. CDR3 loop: CASSLIGTGISNQPQHF.

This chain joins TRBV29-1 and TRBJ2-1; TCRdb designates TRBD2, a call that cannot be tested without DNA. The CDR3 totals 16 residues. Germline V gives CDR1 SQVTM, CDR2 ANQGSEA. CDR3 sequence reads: CSVEKAGDRARVEQFF.

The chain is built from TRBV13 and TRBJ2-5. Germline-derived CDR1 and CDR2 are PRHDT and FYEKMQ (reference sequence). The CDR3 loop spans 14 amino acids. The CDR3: CASSSGGPQETQYF.

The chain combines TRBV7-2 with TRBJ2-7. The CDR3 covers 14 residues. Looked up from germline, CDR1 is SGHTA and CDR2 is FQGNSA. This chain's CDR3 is CASSLGVVGYEQYF.

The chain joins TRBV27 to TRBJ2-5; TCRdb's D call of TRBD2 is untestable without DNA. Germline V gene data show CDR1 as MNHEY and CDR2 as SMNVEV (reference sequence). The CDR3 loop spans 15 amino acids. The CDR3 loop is CASSLEGEVWETQYF.

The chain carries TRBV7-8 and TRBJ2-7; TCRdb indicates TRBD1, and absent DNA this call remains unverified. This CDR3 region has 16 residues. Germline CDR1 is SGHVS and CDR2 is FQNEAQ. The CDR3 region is CASSLAGQGSTYEQYF.

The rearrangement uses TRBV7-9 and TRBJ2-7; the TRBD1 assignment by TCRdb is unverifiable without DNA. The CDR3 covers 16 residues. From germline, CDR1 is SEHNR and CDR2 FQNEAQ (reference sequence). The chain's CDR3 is CASSLPTGGLFYEQYF.

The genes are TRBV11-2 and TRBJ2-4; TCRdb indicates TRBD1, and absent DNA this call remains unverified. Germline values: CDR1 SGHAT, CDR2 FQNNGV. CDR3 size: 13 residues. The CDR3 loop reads CASSFGATNIQYF.

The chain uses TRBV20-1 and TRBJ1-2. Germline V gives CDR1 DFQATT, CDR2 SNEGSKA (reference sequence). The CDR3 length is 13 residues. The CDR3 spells CSARGDTNYGYTF.